What follows are 25 T cell receptor beta chains derived from one specimen sequenced in a study of shared clonotypes between healthy human individuals. Only in-frame clones appear in the TCRdb table, and some are missing; sequencing was by immunoSEQ multiplex PCR. Of 100,000 to 120,000 clones in the sample, 55% to 80% were seen once. Input material: memory CD8+ T cells sorted from blood. Documented subset: CD45RO+ cells pooled with CCR7-negative TemRA cells. These receptors originate from a woman in her 30s in good health.

CDR3 region: CASSLALGLNTEAFF. In nucleotides, the CDR3 is TGTGCCAGCAGCTTAGCGTTGGGGCTGAACACTGAAGCTTTCTTT. The chain uses TRBV7-8 and TRBJ1-1; perhaps TRBD1 as D (5 bases). This CDR3 comprises 15 residues. Trimming shortened V by 0 bases and J by 0 bases, and 8 bases separated the two germline ends. The V gene's germline CDR1 is SGHVS and CDR2 FQNEAQ.

The rearrangement uses TRBV7-5 and TRBJ2-7; no DNA check was done on the table's D call, TRBD2. TRBV7-5 is marked as a pseudogene. The CDR3 has 16 amino acids. CDR3 protein: CASSHESGRGGDEQYF. DNA of the CDR3: TGTGCCAGCAGCCACGAAAGCGGGAGAGGGGGTGACGAGCAGTACTTC.

The chain employs TRBV5-4 and TRBJ2-5; tentatively, D is TRBD2 (6 bases). CDR1 is SGHNT and CDR2 is YYREEE in the germline V gene (reference sequence). V was cut by 3 bases and J by 4 bases, with 10 bases left in between. The CDR3 totals 13 residues. CDR3 residues: CASSWGERETQYF. CDR3 in DNA: TGTGCCAGCAGCTGGGGGGAGCGAGAGACCCAGTACTTC.

The genes are TRBV14 and TRBJ2-3; D perhaps matches TRBD1 (5 bases). The CDR3 extends over 17 amino acids. V lost 0 bases and J lost 3, with 16 bases in between. Germline CDR1 is SGHDN and CDR2 is FVKESK. The CDR3 sequence is CASSQEGRAYNTDTQYF. CDR3 nucleotides: TGTGCCAGCAGCCAAGAAGGCAGGGCCTATAATACAGATACGCAGTATTTT.

V gene TRBV7-9 combines with J gene TRBJ1-1; D unresolved. Trimming pared 6 bases from V and 7 bases from J, leaving 18 bases between. The CDR3 totals 14 residues. Per germline, CDR1 SEHNR and CDR2 FQNEAQ (reference sequence). CDR3 in amino acids: CASRGGLYSDEAFF. DNA of the CDR3: TGTGCCAGCAGGGGCGGTTTATACAGCGATGAAGCTTTCTTT.

The CDR3: CASRPTGRNTEAFF. The CDR3, as DNA: TGTGCCAGCAGACCTACAGGGCGGAACACTGAAGCTTTCTTT. The V and J genes are TRBV27 and TRBJ1-1, with TRBD1 as a possible D gene (6 bases). Germline CDR1 is MNHEY and CDR2 is SMNVEV (reference sequence). Trimming took 6 bases from V and 1 from J, leaving 12 bases between them. This CDR3 contains 14 residues.

The chain carries TRBV13 and TRBJ2-7, with 13 bases lining up with TRBD2. V shed 5 bases, J shed 6 bases, and the junction held 10 bases outside the gene matches. CDR3 length: 16 residues. Germline-derived CDR1 and CDR2 are PRHDT and FYEKMQ (reference sequence). The CDR3 here is CASSETSGRASSEQYF. The CDR3 nucleotides read TGTGCCAGCAGCGAAACTAGCGGGAGGGCCTCTTCCGAGCAGTACTTC.

This clone came up once. The chain carries TRBV27 and TRBJ2-7; possible D gene TRBD2, 6 bases. Trimming took 3 bases from V and 7 from J, leaving 19 bases between them. The V gene's germline CDR1 is MNHEY and CDR2 SMNVEV (reference sequence). The CDR3 consists of 15 residues. The CDR3 bases are TGTGCCAGCAGTTTTCTTCCTAGCGCGCCGGGGGAGCAGTACTTC. Its translation: CASSFLPSAPGEQYF.

The rearrangement joins TRBV10-3 to TRBJ2-3; TRBD1 agrees at 8 bases. This CDR3 is 15 amino acids long. Trimming took 6 bases from V and 5 from J; bases not matched to a gene: 10. Germline lookup yields CDR1 ENHRY and CDR2 SYGVKD. DNA of the CDR3: TGTGCCATCAGAAGAGACAGGGGTCCCTTAGATACGCAGTATTTT. Encoded protein: CAIRRDRGPLDTQYF.

The chain recombines TRBV19 with TRBJ1-2; tentatively, D is TRBD1 (5 bases). The CDR3 totals 10 residues. The germline gives CDR1 LNHDA, CDR2 SQIVND (reference sequence). Trimming left V 9 bases short and J 9 bases short, with 11 bases between. CDR3 sequence (DNA): TGTGCCAGCCAGGGTGGAAGCTACACCTTC. Its protein is CASQGGSYTF.

V is TRBV6-5 and J is TRBJ2-3; weak D call: TRBD2 (7 bases). CDR1 is MNHEY, CDR2 SVGAGI, per germline. Trimming left V 5 bases short and J 4 bases short, with 13 bases between. The CDR3 runs to 14 residues. CDR3: CASSVVGGADTQYF. The CDR3 nucleotides read TGTGCCAGCAGTGTGGTAGGGGGGGCAGATACGCAGTATTTT.

The count of this clone is one. The J gene is TRBJ2-7, the V gene TRBV27; 14 bases agree with TRBD2. The ends lost 5 bases at V and 3 bases at J; junction bases unmatched: 6. Germline CDR1 reads MNHEY; CDR2 reads SMNVEV (reference sequence). The CDR3 spans 16 residues. The CDR3 here is CASSRGLAGGHYEQYF. The CDR3 DNA is TGTGCCAGCAGTCGAGGACTAGCGGGAGGACACTACGAGCAGTACTTC.

The chain is built from TRBV25-1 and TRBJ2-1, with D uncertain. The CDR3 extends over 13 amino acids. Germline values: CDR1 MGHDK, CDR2 SYGVNS. V was cut by 4 bases and J by 3 bases, with 7 bases left in between. CDR3 sequence (DNA): TGTGCCAGCAGTGGTAGAGTCTACAATGAGCAGTTCTTC. It encodes CASSGRVYNEQFF.

The V and J genes are TRBV15 and TRBJ2-6; 7 positions match TRBD1. The junction had 6 bases not matched to a gene; V was cut back by 0 bases and J by 4 bases. The CDR3 has 17 amino acids. The germline V gene has CDR1 LNHNV and CDR2 YYDKDF (reference sequence). CDR3 in DNA: TGTGCCACCAGCAGAGATTCGGGACAGAAAGGGGCCAACGTCCTGACTTTC. The encoded protein is CATSRDSGQKGANVLTF.

V and J are TRBV28 and TRBJ1-5; possible D gene TRBD1, 6 bases. The V gene's germline CDR1 is MDHEN and CDR2 SYDVKM. Trimming took 6 bases from V and 0 from J, leaving 12 bases between them. This CDR3 comprises 15 residues. The CDR3 sequence is CASSQGTSSNQPQHF. For the CDR3, the DNA is TGTGCCAGCAGCCAAGGGACATCTAGCAATCAGCCCCAGCATTTT.

This clone was detected ten times or more. The V and J genes are TRBV6-5 and TRBJ2-7; 10 nucleotides match TRBD2. V lost 6 bases, J lost 4 bases, and 6 bases stayed unmatched. The CDR3 loop spans 14 amino acids. The germline V gene encodes CDR1 MNHEY and CDR2 SVGAGI. Here the CDR3 reads CASSSVAGGYEQYF. The CDR3, as DNA: TGTGCCAGCAGCTCGGTAGCGGGAGGTTACGAGCAGTACTTC.

This rearrangement joins TRBV28 to TRBJ2-7; a possible D gene is TRBD1 (6 bases). V was trimmed by 3 bases and J by 0 bases, leaving 15 bases between them. Germline values: CDR1 MDHEN, CDR2 SYDVKM. The CDR3 has 16 residues. The CDR3 sequence is CASSLGFRDNSYEQYF. As DNA, the CDR3 is TGTGCCAGCAGTTTGGGTTTCCGGGACAACTCCTACGAGCAGTACTTC.

This chain links TRBV25-1 with TRBJ1-5, with D maybe TRBD1 (5 bases). V was shortened by 5 bases and J by 4 bases, with 6 bases between the two germline ends. Per the germline V gene, CDR1 is MGHDK and CDR2 is SYGVNS. The CDR3 contains 12 residues. This CDR3 reads CASSWGNQPQHF. The CDR3 region has the DNA TGTGCCAGCAGTTGGGGGAATCAGCCCCAGCATTTT.

The chain joins TRBV25-1 to TRBJ2-1; D possibly corresponds to TRBD1 (5 bases). Trimming shortened V by 6 bases and J by 0 bases, and 12 bases separated the two germline ends. CDR1 MGHDK and CDR2 SYGVNS come from the germline V gene. The CDR3 is made up of 15 amino acids. DNA of the CDR3: TGTGCCAGCAGAGGCAGGGCGAGCTCCTACAATGAGCAGTTCTTC. It encodes CASRGRASSYNEQFF.

This clone occurred a few times. V usage is TRBV27 and J usage is TRBJ2-7; D remains unclear. This CDR3 has 13 residues. Deletions cut 2 bases from V and 5 bases from J, with 10 bases between. CDR1 MNHEY and CDR2 SMNVEV come from the germline V gene (reference sequence). CDR3 loop: CASSLGQFNEQYF. The CDR3 DNA sequence: TGTGCCAGCAGTTTAGGGCAGTTTAACGAGCAGTACTTC.

This chain links TRBV6-5 with TRBJ1-1; D unresolved. V was cut by 8 bases and J by 1 base, with 8 bases left in between. The CDR3 runs 12 residues. In germline, CDR1 is MNHEY, CDR2 SVGAGI. DNA of the CDR3: TGTGCCAGCGGAGGCCCGAACACTGAAGCTTTCTTT. It yields the protein CASGGPNTEAFF.

V is TRBV2 and J is TRBJ2-7; D gene uncertain. V was trimmed by 6 bases and J by 4 bases, leaving 19 bases between them. Germline values: CDR1 SNHLY, CDR2 FYNNEI. CDR3 length: 15 amino acids. The DNA for the CDR3 is TGTGCCAGCAGGAGTAACGGACGGTGGTGGTACGAGCAGTACTTC. Translated: CASRSNGRWWYEQYF.

There are a few counts of this clone. This chain connects TRBV19 to TRBJ1-5; 10 bases match TRBD1. The CDR3 is made up of 20 amino acids. Germline V gene data show CDR1 as LNHDA and CDR2 as SQIVND (reference sequence). Trimming removed 5 bases from V and 4 bases from J; junction bases left unmatched: 20. This chain's CDR3 is CASSSGPGQGFKPGNQPQHF. The CDR3 bases are TGTGCCAGTAGTTCCGGGCCGGGACAGGGGTTTAAGCCAGGGAATCAGCCCCAGCATTTT.

The chain has TRBV6-6 and TRBJ2-3, with TRBD2 matching over 11 bases. The germline V gene has CDR1 MNHNY and CDR2 SVGAGI (reference sequence). After removal of 5 bases from V and 5 bases from J, the junction contained 6 bases not matched to a gene. The CDR3 spans 15 residues. The DNA for the CDR3 is TGTGCCAGCAGTCCCGGGACTAGCGGCAGAGATACGCAGTATTTT. It yields the protein CASSPGTSGRDTQYF.

Comments on this clone: Other DNA sequences of this sample code for an identical CDR3. The chain is built from TRBV7-9 and TRBJ2-7, with a tentative D call TRBD1 (6 bases). Germline V gene data show CDR1 as SEHNR and CDR2 as FQNEAQ (reference sequence). The V gene lost 5 bases and the J gene lost 2 bases, with 13 bases spanning the gap. This CDR3 is 14 amino acids long. CDR3 sequence reads: CASSHRDNTYEQYF. In DNA form, the CDR3 reads TGTGCCAGCAGCCACCGGGACAATACCTACGAGCAGTACTTC.